The 10 T cell receptor beta chains presented below share a single source sample, sequenced in a study of blood T cell repertoires in COVID-19. The assay was immunoSEQ multiplex PCR, and TCRdb's table has in-frame clones only and misses some. The top ten clones hold 3% of a sample with 80,000 to 95,000 clones, approximately 90% of them seen once. The sequencing sample was made of peripheral blood. The origin of the receptors is a woman between 50 and 59 years old with active or convalescent COVID-19.

The chain joins TRBV9 to TRBJ2-1; possibly TRBD2 for D (6 bases). This CDR3 has 14 amino acids. Germline values: CDR1 SGDLS, CDR2 YYNGEE. Trimming removed 4 bases at V and 8 bases at J, with 16 bases between. The CDR3, as DNA: TGTGCCAGCAGCCTTCTCGTAGGAGGGGATGAGCAGTTCTTC. Translating gives CASSLLVGGDEQFF.

The chain links TRBV15 to TRBJ1-5, with a possible D match to TRBD1 (6 bases). V gave up 1 base and J gave up 3 bases, with 13 bases separating them. Per the germline V gene, CDR1 is LNHNV and CDR2 is YYDKDF (reference sequence). The CDR3 length is 16 residues. CDR3 region: CATSRVGGQSNQPQHF. Here the CDR3 DNA reads TGTGCCACCAGCAGAGTAGGTGGACAGTCCAATCAGCCCCAGCATTTT. Using reference TRBV15 and TRBJ1-5 for the parts outside the CDR3, the full variable domain is DAMVIQNPRYQVTQFGKPVTLSCSQTLNHNVMYWYQQKSSQAPKLLFHYYDKDFNNEADTPDNFQSRRPNTSFCFLDIRSPGLGDTAMYLCATSRVGGQSNQPQHFGDGTRLSIL.

This clone was recorded a few times. The chain employs TRBV5-4 and TRBJ1-1, with D possibly matching TRBD1 (5 bases). CDR3 length: 14 amino acids. The germline CDR1 and CDR2 sequences are SGHNT and YYREEE (reference sequence). The germline V and J ends were trimmed by 3 bases and 5 bases, with 14 bases remaining between them. The CDR3 DNA sequence: TGTGCCAGCAGCTCGGAGGGGTCGGGGACTGAAGCTTTCTTT. Protein product: CASSSEGSGTEAFF. Supplemented by reference TRBV5-4 and TRBJ1-1, the full variable domain reads ETGVTQSPTHLIKTRGQQVTLRCSSQSGHNTVSWYQQALGQGPQFIFQYYREEENGRGNFPPRFSGLQFPNYSSELNVNALELDDSALYLCASSSEGSGTEAFFGQGTRLTVV.

This sequence joins TRBV4-1 and TRBJ1-6, with a weak D call TRBD1 (5 bases). Germline CDR1 reads MGHRA; CDR2 reads YSYEKL. This CDR3 spans 16 amino acids. V lost 3 bases, J lost 8 bases, and 17 bases lay in between. The CDR3 nucleotides read TGCGCCAGCAGCCAGGGGCCTCGGGTGCCTTATTCACCCCTCCACTTT. Protein sequence: CASSQGPRVPYSPLHF.

The V call is TRBV30, the J call TRBJ2-7; unclear D gene. CDR1 is GTSNPN and CDR2 is SVGIG in the germline V gene (reference sequence). The CDR3 spans 12 residues. Trimming took 5 bases from V and 3 from J, leaving 11 bases between them. CDR3 nucleotide sequence: TGTGCCTGGGGTCTCAGTGACTACGAGCAGTACTTC. This translates into CAWGLSDYEQYF.

This clone turned up a few times. This chain connects TRBV3-1 (or the pseudogene TRBV3-2) to TRBJ2-7; possible D gene TRBD1, 5 bases. The CDR3 covers 12 residues. V shed 2 bases and J shed 4 bases, with 6 bases lying between them. Germline-derived CDR1 and CDR2 are LGHDT and YNNKEL (reference sequence). The CDR3 DNA sequence: TGTGCCAGCAGCCAAACAGGTTACGAGCAGTACTTC. Translation gives CASSQTGYEQYF.

The V and J genes are TRBV5-4 and TRBJ1-2; TRBD1 agrees at 7 bases. Germline CDR1 SGHNT, CDR2 YYREEE (reference sequence). There are 16 residues in the CDR3. Germline trimming cut 0 bases from V and 0 bases from J; bases unmatched to any gene: 5. CDR3 protein: CASSLAAGTANYGYTF. The CDR3 nucleotides are TGTGCCAGCAGCTTGGCCGCCGGGACAGCTAACTATGGCTACACCTTC.

The rearrangement uses TRBV7-3 and TRBJ2-5; no clear D. The CDR3 sequence is 13 residues long. CDR1 is SGHTA and CDR2 is FQGTGA in the germline V gene. V was trimmed by 2 bases and J by 1 base, leaving 5 bases between them. CDR3 bases: TGTGCCAGCAGCTTAGACACCCAAGAGACCCAGTACTTC. Its protein is CASSLDTQETQYF. Full variable domain (outside the CDR3, taken from reference TRBV7-3 and TRBJ2-5): GAGVSQTPSNKVTEKGKYVELRCDPISGHTALYWYRQSLGQGPEFLIYFQGTGAADDSGLPNDRFFAVRPEGSVSTLKIQRTERGDSAVYLCASSLDTQETQYFGPGTRLLVL.

The CDR3 here is CASSLGAGRNSPLHF. The CDR3 nucleotides are TGTGCCAGCAGCTTGGGGGCGGGGCGCAATTCACCCCTCCACTTT. The chain combines TRBV5-6 with TRBJ1-6; D is possibly TRBD1 (5 bases). The CDR3 is 15 residues long. The V end was cut by 0 bases, the J end by 7 bases, with 11 bases between. Germline CDR1 is SGHDT and CDR2 is YYEEEE. The full variable domain, in which reference TRBV5-6 and TRBJ1-6 provide the parts outside the CDR3, is DAGVTQSPTHLIKTRGQQVTLRCSPKSGHDTVSWYQQALGQGPQFIFQYYEEEERQRGNFPDRFSGHQFPNYSSELNVNALLLGDSALYLCASSLGAGRNSPLHFGNGTRLTVT.

V gene TRBV30 combines with J gene TRBJ2-5; the D gene is possibly TRBD1 (6 bases). CDR1 GTSNPN and CDR2 SVGIG come from the germline V gene (reference sequence). V was trimmed by 0 bases and J by 3 bases, leaving 11 bases between them. CDR3 size: 14 residues. The CDR3 loop reads CAWSVIGQKETQYF. The CDR3 bases are TGTGCCTGGAGTGTAATCGGACAGAAAGAGACCCAGTACTTC.